This T cell receptor beta chain emerged from a study of shared clonotypes between healthy human individuals. Overall study: Donors were a couple of women and a few men aged 18 to 49.

Splitting of CD4+ cells produced CD45RA+ naive and CD45RA-negative memory subsets. This CDR3 has 14 amino acids. The germline CDR1 and CDR2 sequences are MNHEY and SVGAGI. V was clipped by 6 bases and J by 6 bases; unmatched bases: 7. The study ran the assay at deep level. TCRdb keeps only in-frame clones here, not all; method: immunoSEQ multiplex PCR. This sample carries millions of clones, around nine tenths of them seen once, and the ten largest clones take 0.14%. Sequencing was performed on naive CD4+ T cells sorted from blood. The subset is: CD45RA+ positively selected. J is TRBJ2-3 and V is TRBV6-5, with TRBD2 matching 9 bases. This clonotype was obtained from a man between 18 and 35 years old in good health. CDR3 DNA sequence: TGTGCCAGCAGGATAGCGGGAGTCTACGATACGCAGTATTTT. Translated, it gives CASRIAGVYDTQYF.